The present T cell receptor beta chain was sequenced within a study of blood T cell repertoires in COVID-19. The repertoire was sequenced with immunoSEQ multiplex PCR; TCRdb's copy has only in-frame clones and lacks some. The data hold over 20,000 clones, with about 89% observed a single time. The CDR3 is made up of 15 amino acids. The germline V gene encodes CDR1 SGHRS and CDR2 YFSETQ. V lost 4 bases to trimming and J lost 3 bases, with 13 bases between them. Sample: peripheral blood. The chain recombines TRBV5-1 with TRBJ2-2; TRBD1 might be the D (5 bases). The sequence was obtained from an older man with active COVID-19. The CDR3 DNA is TGCGCCAGCAGCCGGTCCTCGACAGACACCGGGGAGCTGTTTTTT. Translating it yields CASSRSSTDTGELFF. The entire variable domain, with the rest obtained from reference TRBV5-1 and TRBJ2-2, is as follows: KAGVTQTPRYLIKTRGQQVTLSCSPISGHRSVSWYQQTPGQGLQFLFEYFSETQRNKGNFPGRFSGRQFSNSRSEMNVSTLELGDSALYLCASSRSSTDTGELFFGEGSRLTVL.